This T cell receptor (beta chain) was identified during a study of T cells in tumors after PD-1 blockade. Across the study: During anti-PD-1 treatment, some patients continued daily vismodegib 150 mg. Tumor samples yielded about 20-fold more depth than single-cell TCR sequencing.

Germline V gives CDR1 SGDLS, CDR2 YYNGEE. The CDR3 covers 15 residues. The V and J ends lost 0 bases and 8 bases respectively, with 17 bases between them. TCRdb keeps only in-frame clones here, not all; method: immunoSEQ multiplex PCR. The sample records 10,000 to 15,000 clones, 50% to 70% being singletons. Study observations and caveats: Peripheral recruitment is suggested, as some novel exhausted tumor clones were in pre-treatment blood. Most post-therapy expanded exhausted CD8+ clones were new, undetected before treatment.

A note on this clone: No antigen is known for it.

This specimen was tumor tissue, taken before anti-PD-1 treatment. The chain recombines TRBV9 with TRBJ1-2; no clear D. This clonotype was sampled from a human donor with cutaneous squamous cell carcinoma. Here the CDR3 DNA reads TGTGCCAGCAGCGTAGCATCGACGGGTGGTATAGGCTACACCTTC. It is translated as CASSVASTGGIGYTF. Full variable domain (rest looked up from reference TRBV9 and TRBJ1-2): DSGVTQTPKHLITATGQRVTLRCSPRSGDLSVYWYQQSLDQGLQFLIQYYNGEERAKGNILERFSAQQFPDLHSELNLSSLELGDSALYFCASSVASTGGIGYTFGSGTRLTVV.